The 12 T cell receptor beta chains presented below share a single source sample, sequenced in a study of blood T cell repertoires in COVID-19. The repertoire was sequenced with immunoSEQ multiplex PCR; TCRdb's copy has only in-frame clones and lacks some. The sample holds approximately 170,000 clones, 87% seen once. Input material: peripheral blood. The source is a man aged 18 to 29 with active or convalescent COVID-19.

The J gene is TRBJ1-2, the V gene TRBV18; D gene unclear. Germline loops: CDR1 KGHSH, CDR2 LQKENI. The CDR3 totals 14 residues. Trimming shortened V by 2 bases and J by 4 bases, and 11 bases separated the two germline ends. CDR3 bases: TGTGCCAGCTCACCAAACCCGGAGACCTATGGCTACACCTTC. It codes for CASSPNPETYGYTF.

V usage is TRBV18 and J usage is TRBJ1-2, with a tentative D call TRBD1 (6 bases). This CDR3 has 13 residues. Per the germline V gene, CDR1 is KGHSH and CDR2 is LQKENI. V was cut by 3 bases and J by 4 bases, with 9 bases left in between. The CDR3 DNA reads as TGTGCCAGCTCACCCTTGGGGGCCTATGGCTACACCTTC. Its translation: CASSPLGAYGYTF.

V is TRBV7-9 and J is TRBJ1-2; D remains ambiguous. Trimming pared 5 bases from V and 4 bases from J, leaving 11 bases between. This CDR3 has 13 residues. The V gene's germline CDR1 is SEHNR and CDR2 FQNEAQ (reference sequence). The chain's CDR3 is CASSRRGVYGYTF. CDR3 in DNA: TGTGCCAGCAGCCGACGGGGTGTCTATGGCTACACCTTC.

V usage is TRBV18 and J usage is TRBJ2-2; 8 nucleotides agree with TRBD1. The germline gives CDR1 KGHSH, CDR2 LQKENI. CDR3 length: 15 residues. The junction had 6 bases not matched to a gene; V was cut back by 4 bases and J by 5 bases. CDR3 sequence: CASSLGQGTTGELFF. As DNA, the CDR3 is TGTGCCAGCTCACTAGGACAGGGAACGACCGGGGAGCTGTTTTTT.

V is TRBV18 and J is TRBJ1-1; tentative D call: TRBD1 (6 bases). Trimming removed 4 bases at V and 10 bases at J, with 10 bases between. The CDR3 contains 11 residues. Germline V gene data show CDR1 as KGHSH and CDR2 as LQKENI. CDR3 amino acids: CASSLQGAAFF. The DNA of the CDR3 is TGTGCCAGCTCACTACAGGGAGCAGCTTTCTTT.

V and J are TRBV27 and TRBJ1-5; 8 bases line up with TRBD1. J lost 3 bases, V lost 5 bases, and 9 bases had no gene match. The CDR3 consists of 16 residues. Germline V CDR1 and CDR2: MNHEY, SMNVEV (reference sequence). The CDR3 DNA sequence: TGTGCCAGCAGTAGCTGGGACAGGTTATCCAATCAGCCCCAGCATTTT. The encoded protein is CASSSWDRLSNQPQHF.

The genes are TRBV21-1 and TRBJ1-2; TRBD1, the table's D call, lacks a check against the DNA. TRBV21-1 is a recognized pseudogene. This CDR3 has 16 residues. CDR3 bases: TGTGCCAGCCCCTTCCCGGGACAGGGTGTTTTTTATGGCTACACCTTC. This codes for CASPFPGQGVFYGYTF.

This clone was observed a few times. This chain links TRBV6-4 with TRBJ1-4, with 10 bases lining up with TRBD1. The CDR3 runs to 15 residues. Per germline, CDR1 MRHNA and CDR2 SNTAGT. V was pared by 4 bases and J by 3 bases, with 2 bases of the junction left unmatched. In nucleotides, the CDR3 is TGTGCCAGCAGTGCCGGGACAGGGGCTAATGAAAAACTGTTTTTT. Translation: CASSAGTGANEKLFF.

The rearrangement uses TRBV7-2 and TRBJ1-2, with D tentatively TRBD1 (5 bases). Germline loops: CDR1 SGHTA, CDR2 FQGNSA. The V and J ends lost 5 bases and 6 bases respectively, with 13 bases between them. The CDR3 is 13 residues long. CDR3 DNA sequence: TGTGCCAGCAGCCTTCAGGGTTCCCATGGCTACACCTTC. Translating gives CASSLQGSHGYTF.

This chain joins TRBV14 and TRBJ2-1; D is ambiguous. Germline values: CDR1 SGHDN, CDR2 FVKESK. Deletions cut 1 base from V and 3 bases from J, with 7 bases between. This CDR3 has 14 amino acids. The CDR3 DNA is TGTGCCAGCAGCCAAGCCTCTAACTACAATGAGCAGTTCTTC. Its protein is CASSQASNYNEQFF.

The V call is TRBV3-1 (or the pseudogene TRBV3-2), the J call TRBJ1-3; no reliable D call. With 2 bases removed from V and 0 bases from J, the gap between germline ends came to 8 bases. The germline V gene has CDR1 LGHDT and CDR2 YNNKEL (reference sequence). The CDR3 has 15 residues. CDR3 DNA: TGTGCCAGCAGCCAACCCAGAACCTCTGGAAACACCATATATTTT. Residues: CASSQPRTSGNTIYF.

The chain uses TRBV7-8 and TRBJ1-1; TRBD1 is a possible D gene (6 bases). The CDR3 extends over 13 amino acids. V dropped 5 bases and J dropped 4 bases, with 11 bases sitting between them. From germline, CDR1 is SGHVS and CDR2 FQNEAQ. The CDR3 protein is CASSMDSLTEAFF. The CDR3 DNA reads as TGTGCCAGCAGCATGGACAGCCTCACTGAAGCTTTCTTT.